These 18 T cell receptor beta chains were sequenced from one sample in a study of blood T cell repertoires in COVID-19. Clones were read by immunoSEQ multiplex PCR, and TCRdb kept only the in-frame ones, dropping some. The sample consists of approximately 210,000 clones, under 90% of them appearing once. The sequenced material came from peripheral blood. The receptor set was obtained from a woman aged 80 or over with COVID-19, enrolled during active disease.

This clone was detected a few times. This chain uses TRBV7-8 with TRBJ1-5, with 7 bases aligning to TRBD1. The trim removed 6 bases at V and 9 bases at J, leaving 11 bases unmatched. The CDR3 is 14 residues long. CDR1 and CDR2 (germline): SGHVS, FQNEAQ. CDR3 region: CASSSLTGRAPQHF. In DNA form, the CDR3 reads TGTGCCAGCAGTAGTCTGACAGGGCGGGCGCCCCAGCATTTT.

The chain uses TRBV5-6 and TRBJ1-5; 7 positions match TRBD1. Germline V gives CDR1 SGHDT, CDR2 YYEEEE. CDR3 length: 14 residues. The junction had 10 bases not matched to a gene; V was cut back by 3 bases and J by 10 bases. DNA for the CDR3: TGTGCCAGCAGCTCCAACAGGGGAATCAACCCCCAGCATTTT. This sequence encodes CASSSNRGINPQHF.

The chain joins TRBV5-1 to TRBJ2-7, with no clear D. This CDR3 spans 14 amino acids. Trimming stripped 4 bases from V and 4 bases from J, with 15 bases between. Per the germline V gene, CDR1 is SGHRS and CDR2 is YFSETQ. The CDR3 coding sequence is TGCGCCAGCAGCAACGACCAGGTTCCTTACGAGCAGTACTTC. Encoded protein: CASSNDQVPYEQYF.

This clone was counted a single time. The chain recombines TRBV29-1 with TRBJ2-1; 11 bases are shared with TRBD2. J was trimmed by 0 bases and V by 6 bases; bases with no gene match: 7. The CDR3 runs to 16 residues. Germline lookup yields CDR1 SQVTM and CDR2 ANQGSEA. The CDR3 here is CSVPTTSGNSYNEQFF. The CDR3 region has the DNA TGCAGCGTGCCCACGACTAGCGGGAACTCCTACAATGAGCAGTTCTTC.

The chain couples TRBV21-1 to TRBJ1-2; the tabulated D call, TRBD1, remains unverified against the DNA. TRBV21-1 has pseudogene status. This CDR3 comprises 14 residues. The CDR3, as DNA: TGTGCCAGCAGCAAACAGACAGGGGGCGGGGGCTACACCTTC. It yields the protein CASSKQTGGGGYTF.

This clone was counted between two and nine times. This chain uses TRBV5-5 with TRBJ1-1; D not certain. This CDR3 contains 14 residues. V shed 0 bases and J shed 1 base, with 7 bases lying between them. Per the germline V gene, CDR1 is SGHKS and CDR2 is YYEKEE (reference sequence). The CDR3 protein is CASSLGRGNTEAFF. CDR3 coding DNA: TGTGCCAGCAGCTTGGGACGGGGGAACACTGAAGCTTTCTTT.

This clone was seen just once. The chain has TRBV7-2 and TRBJ1-4; the match to TRBD1 covers 8 bases. The V and J ends lost 5 bases and 9 bases, in that order; junction bases with no gene match: 8. CDR3 length equals 14 residues. CDR1 is SGHTA and CDR2 is FQGNSA in the germline V gene. The CDR3 DNA is TGTGCCAGCAGCCCCCAGCAGGGGGCGCAAAAACTGTTTTTT. Translating it yields CASSPQQGAQKLFF.

This clone was found a few times. The V gene is TRBV9, the J gene TRBJ1-2; a possible D gene is TRBD1 (5 bases). The germline CDR1 and CDR2 sequences are SGDLS and YYNGEE. V was trimmed by 3 bases and J by 4 bases, leaving 16 bases between them. CDR3 length: 15 amino acids. The CDR3 protein is CASSDGGGPAYGYTF. CDR3 nucleotides: TGTGCCAGCAGCGATGGCGGGGGACCTGCCTATGGCTACACCTTC.

V and J are TRBV3-1 (or the pseudogene TRBV3-2) and TRBJ1-1; D ambiguous. The CDR3 has 13 residues. V was shortened by 0 bases and J by 6 bases, with 8 bases between the two germline ends. The germline V gene has CDR1 LGHDT and CDR2 YNNKEL (reference sequence). CDR3 protein: CASSQDLGAEAFF. The CDR3 nucleotides read TGTGCCAGCAGCCAAGATCTCGGGGCTGAAGCTTTCTTT.

The J gene is TRBJ1-1, the V gene TRBV7-2, with D perhaps TRBD1 (5 bases). The germline V gene has CDR1 SGHTA and CDR2 FQGNSA. This CDR3 is built from 14 residues. The V and J ends lost 8 bases and 4 bases respectively, with 17 bases between them. CDR3 DNA sequence: TGTGCCAGCGCCCCGCGGGGGGTTGGCACTGAAGCTTTCTTT. Translation: CASAPRGVGTEAFF.

The J gene is TRBJ1-1, the V gene TRBV11-2; no definite D call. V was cut by 0 bases and J by 11 bases, with 13 bases left in between. The CDR3 is made up of 13 amino acids. CDR1 is SGHAT and CDR2 is FQNNGV in the germline V gene. CDR3: CASSLDLKGGAFF. CDR3 bases: TGTGCCAGCAGCTTAGATCTAAAGGGCGGGGCTTTCTTT.

The genes are TRBV10-3 and TRBJ1-2; TRBD1 aligns across 7 bases. Germline V CDR1 and CDR2: ENHRY, SYGVKD. The CDR3 sequence is 13 residues long. The J segment lost 0 bases and the V segment lost 11 bases, leaving 6 bases of the junction unmatched. The CDR3 spells CAVGGASNYGYTF. As DNA, the CDR3 is TGTGCCGTAGGGGGCGCGTCTAACTATGGCTACACCTTC.

The chain carries TRBV5-6 and TRBJ1-2, with D possibly being TRBD1 (6 bases). The V and J ends lost 1 base and 6 bases respectively, with 19 bases between them. This CDR3 region has 16 residues. Germline V CDR1 and CDR2: SGHDT, YYEEEE. CDR3 protein: CASSLRQGWIRDGYTF. CDR3 DNA: TGTGCCAGCAGCTTGCGTCAGGGGTGGATCCGTGATGGCTACACCTTC. The full variable domain, rest sourced from reference TRBV5-6 and TRBJ1-2, is DAGVTQSPTHLIKTRGQQVTLRCSPKSGHDTVSWYQQALGQGPQFIFQYYEEEERQRGNFPDRFSGHQFPNYSSELNVNALLLGDSALYLCASSLRQGWIRDGYTFGSGTRLTVV.

The chain recombines TRBV19 with TRBJ1-1, with TRBD1 identical over 7 bases. The CDR3 length is 14 residues. The V gene end was trimmed by 5 bases and the J gene end by 1 base; junction bases not matched to a gene: 4. Germline V gene lookup returns CDR1 LNHDA and CDR2 SQIVND (reference sequence). CDR3 amino acids: CASSDRAANTEAFF. CDR3 in DNA: TGTGCCAGTAGTGACAGGGCTGCGAACACTGAAGCTTTCTTT.

This clone was picked up one time. The rearrangement uses TRBV19 and TRBJ1-1; 11 nucleotides align to TRBD1. CDR1 is LNHDA and CDR2 is SQIVND in the germline V gene (reference sequence). This CDR3 contains 15 residues. J gave up 5 bases and V 4 bases, and 6 bases lay outside the gene matches. CDR3 residues: CASSTGQGAWTEAFF. The CDR3 bases are TGTGCCAGTAGTACAGGACAGGGGGCTTGGACTGAAGCTTTCTTT.

J is TRBJ2-3 and V is TRBV5-4, with D maybe TRBD2 (5 bases). Per the germline V gene, CDR1 is SGHNT and CDR2 is YYREEE (reference sequence). The V and J ends lost 0 bases and 2 bases respectively, with 13 bases between them. The CDR3 runs 16 residues. The CDR3 nucleotides read TGTGCCAGCAGCTTGGTAACTAGTTCCTCCACAGATACGCAGTATTTT. This gives the protein CASSLVTSSSTDTQYF.

This clone was seen a single time. CDR3 nucleotides: TGCGCCAGCAGCTTGCAGGGACAGGGGTATGAGCAGTACTTC. Translated, it gives CASSLQGQGYEQYF. The chain has TRBV5-1 and TRBJ2-7; 10 nucleotides match TRBD1. The length of the CDR3 is 14 residues. CDR1 is SGHRS, CDR2 YFSETQ, per germline. V lost 1 base and J lost 7; bases outside the gene matches: 5.

J is TRBJ1-4 and V is TRBV5-1; 8 bases are a match to TRBD1. V gave up 2 bases and J gave up 12 bases; unmatched junction bases: 12. The CDR3 has 15 residues. Per the germline V gene, CDR1 is SGHRS and CDR2 is YFSETQ. CDR3 DNA: TGCGCCAGCAGCTTCGGACAGGGCAGGGGTGGGGAACTGTTTTTT. Protein sequence: CASSFGQGRGGELFF.